These T cell receptor beta chains were read from a single sample in a study of T cell responses to AZD1222 COVID-19 vaccine. Libraries were prepared by immunoSEQ multiplex PCR; TCRdb keeps only in-frame clonotypes and omits some of them. This repertoire shows 120,000 or so clones, 81% found once; its top ten account for approximately 4.6%. Sequences were derived from peripheral blood, sampled on day 0 of AZD1222 vaccination. The source of these receptors is an adult in good health. CDR3s include the opening cysteine and the closing phenylalanine or tryptophan. The D gene is left open where the match is weak. Clone size is shown for a subset of rows, as once, few, many or a class of expanded clone.

CDR3 length	V gene	clone size	D gene	J gene	CDR3 protein	CDR3 DNA
12	TRBV28	-	-	TRBJ1-6	CASSLRISPLHF	TGTGCCAGCAGTTTGAGAATTTCACCCCTCCACTTT
15	TRBV6-2/TRBV6-3	-	-	TRBJ1-1	CASSYRATSNTEAFF	TGTGCCAGCAGTTACCGCGCTACATCGAACACTGAAGCTTTCTTT
15	TRBV6-5	-	TRBD1	TRBJ1-2	CASNLNRGQTYGYTF	TGTGCCAGCAACCTCAACAGGGGCCAAACCTATGGCTACACCTTC
23	TRBV19	-	TRBD1	TRBJ1-5	CASSMVGLGTANSPLVSNQPQHF	TGTGCCAGTAGTATGGTAGGACTAGGGACAGCTAATTCCCCTTTGGTTAGCAATCAGCCCCAGCATTTT
11	TRBV7-2	-	-	TRBJ2-5	CASSFSETQYF	TGTGCCAGCAGCTTTTCGGAGACCCAGTACTTC
14	TRBV28	-	TRBD1	TRBJ1-2	CASSLDRGNRGYTF	TGTGCCAGCAGTCTCGACAGGGGGAATCGCGGCTACACCTTC
14	TRBV19	-	-	TRBJ2-2	CASNSGRNTGELFF	TGTGCCAGTAATTCTGGACGGAACACCGGGGAGCTGTTTTTT
19	TRBV3-1/TRBV3-2	-	TRBD2	TRBJ2-7	CASSQDLSGTSGGNYEQYF	TGTGCCAGCAGCCAAGACCTCAGCGGGACTAGCGGGGGGAACTACGAGCAGTACTTC
17	TRBV13	-	TRBD2	TRBJ2-1	CASSSPSGGAGFNEQFF	TGTGCCAGCTCCAGCCCTAGCGGGGGGGCCGGATTCAATGAGCAGTTCTTC
16	TRBV19	-	-	TRBJ1-5	CASSAQGLEANQPQHF	TGTGCCAGTAGTGCACAGGGACTGGAGGCCAATCAGCCCCAGCATTTT
13	TRBV19	-	TRBD1	TRBJ1-1	CASSYRGSTEAFF	TGTGCCAGTAGTTACAGGGGAAGCACTGAAGCTTTCTTT
15	TRBV25-1	-	-	TRBJ1-2	CVSSPGGSNRDGYTF	TGTGTCAGCAGTCCCGGCGGGTCTAATAGGGATGGCTACACCTTC
15	TRBV14	-	TRBD1	TRBJ1-2	CASSPNTGTGGGYTF	TGTGCCAGCAGCCCTAATACCGGGACAGGGGGAGGCTACACCTTC
14	TRBV18	-	-	TRBJ1-5	CASSAQDTNQPQHF	TGTGCCAGCTCCGCCCAGGATACTAATCAGCCCCAGCATTTT
15	TRBV11-2	-	TRBD2	TRBJ2-7	CASSHSGRASYEQYF	TGTGCCAGCAGCCATAGCGGGAGGGCCTCCTACGAGCAGTACTTC
12	TRBV30	-	-	TRBJ1-5	CAWSVQGQPQHF	TGTGCCTGGAGTGTACAGGGTCAGCCCCAGCATTTT
17	TRBV27	-	-	TRBJ1-2	CASSFKGNLFANYGYTF	TGTGCCAGCAGTTTCAAAGGGAACCTTTTTGCCAACTATGGCTACACCTTC
14	TRBV10-3	-	TRBD1	TRBJ1-6	CAISAQGDNSPLHF	TGTGCCATCAGTGCGCAGGGGGACAATTCACCCCTCCACTTT
14	TRBV9	few	TRBD1	TRBJ1-1	CASSAGQGKTEAFF	TGTGCCAGCAGCGCCGGACAGGGGAAGACTGAAGCTTTCTTT
14	TRBV10-3	-	-	TRBJ1-2	CAISEGGSSYGYTF	TGTGCCATCAGTGAGGGGGGCAGTAGCTATGGCTACACCTTC
18	TRBV13	-	TRBD2	TRBJ2-7	CASSLLGLAGGPSYEQYF	TGTGCCAGCAGCTTACTCGGATTAGCGGGAGGGCCTTCCTACGAGCAGTACTTC
14	TRBV28	-	TRBD1	TRBJ2-7	CASRRGQGAYEQYF	TGTGCCAGCAGAAGGGGGCAGGGGGCGTACGAGCAGTACTTC
14	TRBV11-1	-	TRBD1	TRBJ1-3	CASSSDRRRNTIYF	TGTGCCAGCAGCTCGGACAGGCGCAGAAACACCATATATTTT
15	TRBV5-1	-	TRBD1	TRBJ2-7	CASSLAGQGAGEQYF	TGCGCCAGCAGCTTGGCCGGGCAGGGGGCAGGGGAGCAGTACTTC
15	TRBV10-3	few	-	TRBJ2-1	CAISESTQGLNEQFF	TGTGCCATCAGTGAGTCGACTCAGGGGCTCAATGAGCAGTTCTTC
13	TRBV19	-	-	TRBJ1-2	CASSLQVNYGYTF	TGTGCCAGTAGCCTACAGGTTAACTATGGCTACACCTTC
13	TRBV29-1	-	-	TRBJ2-5	CSVRKGSGETQYF	TGCAGCGTTCGAAAGGGATCCGGGGAGACCCAGTACTTC
12	TRBV6-2/TRBV6-3	-	-	TRBJ1-5	CASSYRGGPQHF	TGTGCCAGCAGTTACCGGGGAGGGCCCCAGCATTTT
15	TRBV7-3	once	-	TRBJ1-2	CASSSGGTKNYGYTF	TGTGCCAGCAGCTCGGGTGGGACAAAAAACTATGGCTACACCTTC
15	TRBV12-5	-	-	TRBJ1-1	CASGLLRGSKTEAFF	TGTGCTAGTGGTTTGCTCAGGGGATCAAAGACTGAAGCTTTCTTT
13	TRBV6-5	-	-	TRBJ1-4	CASSGQLNEKLFF	TGTGCCAGCTCCGGACAGCTTAATGAAAAACTGTTTTTT
11	TRBV28	-	TRBD1	TRBJ2-1	CASTTGNEQFF	TGTGCCAGTACGACAGGGAATGAGCAGTTCTTC
15	TRBV28	-	TRBD2	TRBJ2-7	CASSLSSGSSYEQYF	TGTGCCAGCAGCTTATCTAGCGGGAGCTCCTACGAGCAGTACTTC
12	TRBV11-2	-	-	TRBJ2-7	CASSFVTGEQYF	TGTGCCAGCAGCTTCGTAACAGGCGAGCAGTACTTC
17	TRBV7-8	-	TRBD2	TRBJ2-3	CASSRTGTSGGPDTQYF	TGTGCCAGCAGCCGAACGGGCACTAGCGGGGGGCCAGATACGCAGTATTTT
18	TRBV19	-	-	TRBJ1-1	CASSIRLLGPQMNTEAFF	TGTGCCAGTAGTATCCGTTTGCTGGGTCCTCAGATGAACACTGAAGCTTTCTTT
13	TRBV25-1	many	-	TRBJ1-1	CASRKGGSLEAFF	TGTGCCAGCAGAAAGGGGGGAAGCCTTGAAGCTTTCTTT
15	TRBV5-1	-	TRBD1	TRBJ1-2	CASSLPHGTGFGYTF	TGCGCCAGCAGCTTGCCTCACGGGACAGGGTTTGGCTACACCTTC
14	TRBV5-1	-	TRBD2	TRBJ2-2	CASQRDWNTGELFF	TGCGCCAGCCAGCGGGACTGGAACACCGGGGAGCTGTTTTTT
13	TRBV19	-	-	TRBJ2-3	CATSKTGADTQYF	TGTGCCACCTCTAAGACGGGAGCAGATACGCAGTATTTT
15	TRBV5-4	-	TRBD1	TRBJ1-3	CASSPRTGSGNTIYF	TGTGCCAGCAGCCCTAGGACAGGCTCTGGAAACACCATATATTTT
14	TRBV5-4	-	-	TRBJ1-2	CASSGTQGLGGYTF	TGTGCCAGCAGCGGAACACAGGGTCTGGGCGGCTACACCTTC
16	TRBV4-1	-	TRBD1	TRBJ1-3	CASSHLTGSYGNTIYF	TGCGCCAGCAGCCATCTGACAGGGTCGTATGGAAACACCATATATTTT
14	TRBV28	-	-	TRBJ1-1	CASSLKGGNTEAFF	TGTGCCAGCAGTTTGAAGGGAGGGAACACTGAAGCTTTCTTT
15	TRBV15	few	TRBD1	TRBJ2-7	CATSRISGGDYEQYF	TGTGCCACCAGCAGAATTTCAGGGGGAGACTACGAGCAGTACTTC
17	TRBV7-2	-	-	TRBJ2-3	CASSPRLGGTFTDTQYF	TGTGCCAGCAGCCCCCGATTAGGCGGGACTTTCACAGATACGCAGTATTTT
14	TRBV9	-	-	TRBJ1-1	CASSAQFGDTEAFF	TGTGCCAGCAGCGCACAATTCGGGGACACTGAAGCTTTCTTT
15	TRBV18	-	-	TRBJ2-7	CASSPQGTGPYEQYF	TGTGCCAGCTCACCACAAGGGACGGGACCCTACGAGCAGTACTTC
15	TRBV2	-	TRBD2	TRBJ2-2	CASSLTSGDTGELFF	TGTGCCAGCAGTTTGACTAGCGGTGACACCGGGGAGCTGTTTTTT
16	TRBV3-1/TRBV3-2	-	-	TRBJ1-1	CASSPGGSKRNTEAFF	TGTGCCAGCAGCCCTGGGGGGAGTAAAAGGAACACTGAAGCTTTCTTT
15	TRBV2	-	-	TRBJ1-6	CASTPDTVYNSPLHF	TGTGCCAGCACCCCGGATACTGTATATAATTCACCCCTCCACTTT
14	TRBV10-2	-	-	TRBJ1-2	CASSDSWDIEGYTF	TGCGCCAGCAGTGATTCCTGGGACATTGAAGGCTACACCTTC
15	TRBV5-1	-	-	TRBJ1-6	CASSLQQVGNSPLHF	TGCGCCAGCAGCTTGCAACAGGTGGGCAATTCACCCCTCCACTTT